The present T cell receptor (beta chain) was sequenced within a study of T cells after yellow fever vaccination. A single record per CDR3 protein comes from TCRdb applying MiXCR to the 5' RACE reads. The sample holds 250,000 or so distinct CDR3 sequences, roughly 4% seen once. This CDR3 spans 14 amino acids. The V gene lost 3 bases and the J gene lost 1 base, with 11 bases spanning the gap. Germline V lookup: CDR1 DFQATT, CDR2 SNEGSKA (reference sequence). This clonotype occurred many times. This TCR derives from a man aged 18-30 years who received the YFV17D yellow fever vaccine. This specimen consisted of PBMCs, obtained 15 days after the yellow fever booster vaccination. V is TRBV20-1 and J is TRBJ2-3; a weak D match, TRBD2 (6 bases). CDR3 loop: CSASYSGRTDTQYF. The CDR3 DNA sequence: TGCAGTGCTAGTTATAGCGGTCGCACAGATACGCAGTATTTT.